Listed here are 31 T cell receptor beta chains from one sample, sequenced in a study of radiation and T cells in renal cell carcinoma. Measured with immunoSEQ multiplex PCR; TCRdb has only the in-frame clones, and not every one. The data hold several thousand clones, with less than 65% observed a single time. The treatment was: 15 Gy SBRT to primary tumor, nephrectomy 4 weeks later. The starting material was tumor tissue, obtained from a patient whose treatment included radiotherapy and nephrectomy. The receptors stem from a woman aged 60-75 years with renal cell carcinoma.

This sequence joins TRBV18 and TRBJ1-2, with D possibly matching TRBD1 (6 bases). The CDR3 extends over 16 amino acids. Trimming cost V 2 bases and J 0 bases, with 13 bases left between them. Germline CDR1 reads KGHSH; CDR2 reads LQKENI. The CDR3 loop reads CASSPETGRTNYGYTF. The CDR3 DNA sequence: TGTGCCAGCTCACCAGAGACAGGAAGAACTAACTATGGCTACACCTTC.

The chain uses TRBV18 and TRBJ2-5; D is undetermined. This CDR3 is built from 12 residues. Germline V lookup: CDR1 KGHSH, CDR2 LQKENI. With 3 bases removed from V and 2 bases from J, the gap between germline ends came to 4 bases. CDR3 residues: CASSPIQETQYF. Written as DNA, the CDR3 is TGTGCCAGCTCACCTATTCAAGAGACCCAGTACTTC.

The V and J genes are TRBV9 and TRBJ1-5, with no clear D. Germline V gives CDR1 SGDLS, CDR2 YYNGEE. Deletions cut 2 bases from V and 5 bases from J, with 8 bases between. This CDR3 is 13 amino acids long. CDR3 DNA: TGTGCCAGCAGCGTTAAGGTGGATCAGCCCCAGCATTTT. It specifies CASSVKVDQPQHF.

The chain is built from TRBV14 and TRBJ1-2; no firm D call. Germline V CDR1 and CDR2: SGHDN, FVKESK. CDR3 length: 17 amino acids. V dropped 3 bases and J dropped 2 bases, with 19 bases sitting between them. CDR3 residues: CASSHRTGTSPNYGYTF. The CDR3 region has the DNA TGTGCCAGCAGCCACCGGACGGGAACATCTCCCAACTATGGCTACACCTTC. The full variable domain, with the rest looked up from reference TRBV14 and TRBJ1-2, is EAGVTQFPSHSVIEKGQTVTLRCDPISGHDNLYWYRRVMGKEIKFLLHFVKESKQDESGMPNNRFLAERTGGTYSTLKVQPAELEDSGVYFCASSHRTGTSPNYGYTFGSGTRLTVV.

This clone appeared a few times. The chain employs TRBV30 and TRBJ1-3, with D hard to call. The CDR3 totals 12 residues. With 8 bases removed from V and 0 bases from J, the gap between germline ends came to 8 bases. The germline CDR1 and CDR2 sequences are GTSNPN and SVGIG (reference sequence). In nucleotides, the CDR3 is TGTGCCACAAAGCTCTCTGGAAACACCATATATTTT. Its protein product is CATKLSGNTIYF. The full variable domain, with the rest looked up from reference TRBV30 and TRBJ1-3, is SQTIHQWPATLVQPVGSPLSLECTVEGTSNPNLYWYRQAAGRGLQLLFYSVGIGQISSEVPQNLSASRPQDRQFILSSKKLLLSDSGFYLCATKLSGNTIYFGEGSWLTVV.

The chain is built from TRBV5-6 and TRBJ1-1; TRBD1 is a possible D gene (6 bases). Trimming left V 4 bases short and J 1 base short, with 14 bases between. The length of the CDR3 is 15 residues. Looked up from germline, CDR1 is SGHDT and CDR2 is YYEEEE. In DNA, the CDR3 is TGTGCCAGCAGCGACGGGACATACCCGAACACTGAAGCTTTCTTT. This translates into CASSDGTYPNTEAFF.

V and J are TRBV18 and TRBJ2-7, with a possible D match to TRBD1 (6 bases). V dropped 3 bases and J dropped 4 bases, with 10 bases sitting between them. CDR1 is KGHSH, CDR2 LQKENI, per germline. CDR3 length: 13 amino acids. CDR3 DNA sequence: TGTGCCAGCTCACCGGGGGCAGGTTACGAGCAGTACTTC. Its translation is CASSPGAGYEQYF.

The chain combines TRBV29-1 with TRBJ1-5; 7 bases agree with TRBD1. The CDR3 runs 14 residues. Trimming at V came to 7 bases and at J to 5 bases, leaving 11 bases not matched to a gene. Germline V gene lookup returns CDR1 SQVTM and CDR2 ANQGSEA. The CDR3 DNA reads TGCAGCGAACAGTTGAGGCAGGGGGATCAGCCCCAGCATTTT. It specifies CSEQLRQGDQPQHF.

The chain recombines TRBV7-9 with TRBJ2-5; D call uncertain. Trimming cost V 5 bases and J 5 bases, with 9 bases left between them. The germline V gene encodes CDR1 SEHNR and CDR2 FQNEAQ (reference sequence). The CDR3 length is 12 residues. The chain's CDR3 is CASSPLGETQYF. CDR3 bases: TGTGCCAGCAGCCCGCTCGGGGAGACCCAGTACTTC.

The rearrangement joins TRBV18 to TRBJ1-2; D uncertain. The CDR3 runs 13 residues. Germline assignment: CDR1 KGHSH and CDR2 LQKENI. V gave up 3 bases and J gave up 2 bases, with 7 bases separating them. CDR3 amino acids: CASSPNDNYGYTF. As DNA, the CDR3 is TGTGCCAGCTCACCGAATGACAACTATGGCTACACCTTC.

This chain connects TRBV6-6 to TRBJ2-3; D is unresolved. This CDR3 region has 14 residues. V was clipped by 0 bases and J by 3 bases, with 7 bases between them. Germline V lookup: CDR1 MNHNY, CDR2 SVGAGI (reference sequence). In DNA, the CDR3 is TGTGCCAGCAGTTACTCGCATTGGACAGATACGCAGTATTTT. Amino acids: CASSYSHWTDTQYF.

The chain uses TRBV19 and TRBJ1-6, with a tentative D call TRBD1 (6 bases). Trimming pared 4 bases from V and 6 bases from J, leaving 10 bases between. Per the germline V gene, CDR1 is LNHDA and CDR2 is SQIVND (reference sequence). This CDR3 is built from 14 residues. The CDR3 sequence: CASSTGTPNSPLHF. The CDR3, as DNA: TGTGCCAGTAGTACCGGGACACCTAATTCACCCCTCCACTTT.

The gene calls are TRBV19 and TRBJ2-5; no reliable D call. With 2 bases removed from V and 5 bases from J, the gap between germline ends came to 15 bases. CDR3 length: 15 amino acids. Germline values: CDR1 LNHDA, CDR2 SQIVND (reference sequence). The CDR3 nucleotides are TGTGCCAGTAGTATAATCCCCTTGGGTAGTGAGACCCAGTACTTC. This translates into CASSIIPLGSETQYF.

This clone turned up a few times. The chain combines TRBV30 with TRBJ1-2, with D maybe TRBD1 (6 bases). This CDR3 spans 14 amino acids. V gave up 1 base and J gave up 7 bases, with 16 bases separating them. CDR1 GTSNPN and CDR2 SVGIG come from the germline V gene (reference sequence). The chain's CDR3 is CAWSATGSVGGYTF. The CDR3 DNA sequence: TGTGCCTGGAGTGCAACAGGGAGCGTTGGTGGCTACACCTTC.

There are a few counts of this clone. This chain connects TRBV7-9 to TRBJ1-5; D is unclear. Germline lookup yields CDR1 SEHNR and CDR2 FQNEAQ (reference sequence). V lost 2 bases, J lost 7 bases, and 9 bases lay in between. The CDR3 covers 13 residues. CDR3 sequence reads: CASSLTGNQPQHF. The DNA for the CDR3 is TGTGCCAGCAGCTTAACCGGGAACCAGCCCCAGCATTTT.

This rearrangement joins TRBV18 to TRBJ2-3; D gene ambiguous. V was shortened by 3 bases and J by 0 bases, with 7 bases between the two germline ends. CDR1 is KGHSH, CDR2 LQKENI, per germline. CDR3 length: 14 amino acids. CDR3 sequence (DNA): TGTGCCAGCTCACCGACGGGTAGCACAGATACGCAGTATTTT. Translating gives CASSPTGSTDTQYF.

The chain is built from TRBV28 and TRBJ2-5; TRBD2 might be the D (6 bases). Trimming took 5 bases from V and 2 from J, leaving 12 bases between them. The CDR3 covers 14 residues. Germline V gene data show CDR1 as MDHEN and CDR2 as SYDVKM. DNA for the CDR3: TGTGCCAGCAGTCTGGACTACGGGCAAGAGACCCAGTACTTC. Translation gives CASSLDYGQETQYF.

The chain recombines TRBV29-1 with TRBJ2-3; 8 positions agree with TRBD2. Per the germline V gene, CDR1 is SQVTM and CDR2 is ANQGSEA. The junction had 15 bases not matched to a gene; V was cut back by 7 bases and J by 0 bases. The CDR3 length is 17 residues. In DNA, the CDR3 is TGCAGCGCCGGAGGCCTAGCGGGTTTCACTAGCACAGATACGCAGTATTTT. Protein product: CSAGGLAGFTSTDTQYF.

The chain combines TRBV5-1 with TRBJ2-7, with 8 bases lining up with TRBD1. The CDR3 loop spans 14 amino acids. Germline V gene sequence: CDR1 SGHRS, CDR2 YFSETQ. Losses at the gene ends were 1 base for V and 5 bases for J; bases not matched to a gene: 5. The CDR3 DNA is TGCGCCAGCAGCTTGCGGACAGGGCCCCACGAGCAGTACTTC. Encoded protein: CASSLRTGPHEQYF.

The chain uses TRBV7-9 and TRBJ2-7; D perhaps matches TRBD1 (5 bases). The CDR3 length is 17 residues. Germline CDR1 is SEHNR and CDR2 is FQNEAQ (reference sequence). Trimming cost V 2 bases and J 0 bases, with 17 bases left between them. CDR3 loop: CASSLLPRQGYSYEQYF. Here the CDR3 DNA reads TGTGCCAGCAGCTTATTGCCGCGGCAGGGCTACTCCTACGAGCAGTACTTC.

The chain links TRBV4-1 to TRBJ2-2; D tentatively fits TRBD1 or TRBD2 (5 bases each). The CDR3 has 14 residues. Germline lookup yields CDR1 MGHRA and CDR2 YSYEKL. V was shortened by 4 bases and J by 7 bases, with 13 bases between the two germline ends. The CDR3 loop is CASSPGDGIGELFF. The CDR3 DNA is TGCGCCAGCAGCCCTGGGGACGGGATCGGGGAGCTGTTTTTT.

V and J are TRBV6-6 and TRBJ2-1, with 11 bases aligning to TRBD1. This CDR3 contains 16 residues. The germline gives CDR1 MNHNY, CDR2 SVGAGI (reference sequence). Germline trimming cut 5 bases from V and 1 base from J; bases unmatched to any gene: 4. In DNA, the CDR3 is TGTGCCAGCAGTCGGGGACAGGGGGAATCCTACAATGAGCAGTTCTTC. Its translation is CASSRGQGESYNEQFF.

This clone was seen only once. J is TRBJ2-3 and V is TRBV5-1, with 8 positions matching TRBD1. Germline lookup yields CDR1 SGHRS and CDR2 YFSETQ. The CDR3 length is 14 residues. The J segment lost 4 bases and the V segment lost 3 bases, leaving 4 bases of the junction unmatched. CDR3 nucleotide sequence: TGCGCCAGCAGCTGGAGGACAGGGCCAGATACGCAGTATTTT. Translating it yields CASSWRTGPDTQYF. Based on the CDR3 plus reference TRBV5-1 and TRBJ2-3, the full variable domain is KAGVTQTPRYLIKTRGQQVTLSCSPISGHRSVSWYQQTPGQGLQFLFEYFSETQRNKGNFPGRFSGRQFSNSRSEMNVSTLELGDSALYLCASSWRTGPDTQYFGPGTRLTVL.

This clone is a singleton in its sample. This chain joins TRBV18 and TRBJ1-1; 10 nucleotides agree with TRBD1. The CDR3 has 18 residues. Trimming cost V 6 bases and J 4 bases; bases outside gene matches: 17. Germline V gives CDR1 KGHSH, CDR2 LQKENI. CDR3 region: CASSPPGQGPPKVTEAFF. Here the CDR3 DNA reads TGTGCCAGCTCTCCCCCGGGACAGGGGCCACCCAAGGTCACTGAAGCTTTCTTT.

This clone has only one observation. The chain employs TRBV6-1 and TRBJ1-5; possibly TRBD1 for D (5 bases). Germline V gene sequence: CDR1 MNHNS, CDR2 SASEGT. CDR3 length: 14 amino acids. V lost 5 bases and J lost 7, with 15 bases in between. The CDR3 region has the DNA TGTGCCAGCAGTCCACTGGGGGGGAACCAGCCCCAGCATTTT. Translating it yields CASSPLGGNQPQHF.

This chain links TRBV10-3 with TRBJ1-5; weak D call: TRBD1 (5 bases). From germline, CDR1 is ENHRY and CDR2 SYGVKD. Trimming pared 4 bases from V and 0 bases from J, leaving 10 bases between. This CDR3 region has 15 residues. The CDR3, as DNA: TGTGCCATCAGTGTGGGGGACCATAGCAATCAGCCCCAGCATTTT. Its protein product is CAISVGDHSNQPQHF.

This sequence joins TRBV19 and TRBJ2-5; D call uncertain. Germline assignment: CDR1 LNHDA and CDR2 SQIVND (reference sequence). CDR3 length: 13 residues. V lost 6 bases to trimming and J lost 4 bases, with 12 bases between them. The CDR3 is CASRKGNGETQYF. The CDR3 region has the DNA TGTGCCAGTAGAAAAGGGAACGGAGAGACCCAGTACTTC.

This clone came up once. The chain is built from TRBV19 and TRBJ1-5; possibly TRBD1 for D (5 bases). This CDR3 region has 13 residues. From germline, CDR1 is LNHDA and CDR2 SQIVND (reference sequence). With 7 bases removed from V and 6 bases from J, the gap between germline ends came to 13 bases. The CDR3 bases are TGTGCCAGTATGGCGCTCGGGGGTCAGCCCCAGCATTTT. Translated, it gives CASMALGGQPQHF.

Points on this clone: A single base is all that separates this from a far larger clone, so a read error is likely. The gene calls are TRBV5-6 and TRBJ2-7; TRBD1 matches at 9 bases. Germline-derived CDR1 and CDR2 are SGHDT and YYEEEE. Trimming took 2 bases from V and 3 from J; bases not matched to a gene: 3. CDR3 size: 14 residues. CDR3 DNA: TGTGCCAGCAGCTTAACGGGACAGGGCTACGAGCAGTACTTC. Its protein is CASSLTGQGYEQYF.

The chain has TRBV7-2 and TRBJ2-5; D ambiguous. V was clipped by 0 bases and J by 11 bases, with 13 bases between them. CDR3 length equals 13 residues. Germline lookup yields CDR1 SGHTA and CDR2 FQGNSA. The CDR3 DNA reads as TGTGCCAGCAGCTTAGCTCCGCTGGCTGAGCAGTACTTC. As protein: CASSLAPLAEQYF.

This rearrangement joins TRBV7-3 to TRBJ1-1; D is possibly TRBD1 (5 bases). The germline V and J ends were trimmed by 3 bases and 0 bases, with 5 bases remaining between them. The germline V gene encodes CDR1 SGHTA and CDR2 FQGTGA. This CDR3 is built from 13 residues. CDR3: CASSLTVNTEAFF. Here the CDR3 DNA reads TGTGCCAGCAGCTTGACAGTGAACACTGAAGCTTTCTTT.